The sequence of this T cell receptor beta chain was determined in a study of early T cells in non-severe SARS-CoV-2 infection. Study-wide context: Bulk RNA taken from unsorted whole blood was sequenced, leaving chains unpaired.

This clonotype was recorded many times. As yet, its antigen is unknown. Researchers attached unique molecular identifiers to individual cDNA molecules. TCRdb fed the 5' RACE reads into MiXCR, producing one record per CDR3 protein. Of more than 45,000 distinct CDR3 sequences listed, around 14% are singletons. Whole-study results and caveats: Matching results from VDJdb favored anti-spike CD8 responses, leaving private and CD4 specificities undetected.

Germline V gives CDR1 WNHNN, CDR2 SYGVQD (reference sequence). V was pared by 6 bases and J by 4 bases, with 12 bases between. The CDR3 covers 13 residues. The chain links TRBV10-1 to TRBJ1-2, with D perhaps matching TRBD1 (5 bases). This sequence originates from an adult who was a healthcare worker with PCR-confirmed SARS-CoV-2 infection or an uninfected control (not recorded which). Sequencing used whole blood. CDR3 protein: CASRLTASYGYTF. DNA for the CDR3: TGCGCCAGCAGGTTGACAGCTTCCTATGGCTACACCTTC.